The 25 T cell receptor beta chains in this list originate from one sample, sequenced in a study of T cells in Graves' hyperthyroidism and ophthalmopathy (dated by TCRdb to the late 2010s). Library creation used multiplex PCR. The run used an Illumina HiSeq 2000. Amplification of TCR beta CDR3 regions was carried out from RNA transcripts. For the first round of RT-PCR on the TCR CDR3, the HTBI primer set was used together with the Qiagen OneStep RT-PCR kit. TCRdb trimmed public reads at Q25 via fastp, called clones via MiXCR and kept in-frame beta chains. Identical CDR3 protein sequences are pooled into one entry, listed with their most common genes and DNA. This sample holds 480,000 or so distinct CDR3 sequences; 13% to 15% were observed only once. The top ten clones comprise less than 20% of the sample. The sample taken for sequencing was blood. Source of these receptors: a woman aged 18-35 years with Graves' hyperthyroidism.

This clonotype was seen more than once but under ten times. J is TRBJ1-4 and V is TRBV20-1; D is ambiguous. Germline V gene lookup returns CDR1 DFQATT and CDR2 SNEGSKA (reference sequence). The CDR3 extends over 14 amino acids. V was cut by 4 bases and J by 0 bases, with 9 bases left in between. CDR3 sequence: CSAKLVSTNEKLFF. The CDR3 coding sequence is TGCAGTGCTAAACTCGTCTCAACTAATGAAAAACTGTTTTTT.

The chain combines TRBV4-1 with TRBJ1-1; TRBD1 is a possible D gene (5 bases). V lost 1 base, J lost 3 bases, and 15 bases lay in between. This CDR3 region has 16 residues. From germline, CDR1 is MGHRA and CDR2 YSYEKL. Here the CDR3 reads CASSQAQGGWDTEAFF. The CDR3 DNA sequence: TGCGCCAGCAGCCAAGCTCAGGGAGGGTGGGACACTGAAGCTTTCTTT.

This clonotype was recorded a few times. The junction departs from germline at one end; a sequencing error may be responsible. The chain employs TRBV5-1 and TRBJ1-6; D uncertain. This CDR3 comprises 12 residues. Per the germline V gene, CDR1 is SGHRS and CDR2 is YFSETQ. CDR3 DNA: TGCACCAGCAGCGGCGATAATTCACCCCTCCACTTT. Protein: CTSSGDNSPLHF.

The V gene is TRBV6-2 or TRBV6-3, the J gene TRBJ2-2; TRBD2 aligns across 7 bases. Germline V gene sequence: CDR1 MNHEY, CDR2 SVGEGT. V shed 4 bases and J 6 bases; nucleotides not matched to a gene: 5. CDR3 length equals 14 residues. CDR3: CASSFFSGSGELFF. The DNA of the CDR3 is TGTGCCAGCAGTTTCTTTAGCGGGTCCGGGGAGCTGTTTTTT.

This clonotype was seen repeatedly, ten times or more. V gene TRBV12-3 or TRBV12-4 combines with J gene TRBJ2-1, with TRBD1 identical over 8 bases. The CDR3 runs to 15 residues. V was clipped by 1 base and J by 4 bases; unmatched bases: 3. The CDR3 region is CASSLGTGLYNEQFF. CDR3 in DNA: TGTGCCAGCAGTTTAGGGACAGGGCTTTACAATGAGCAGTTCTTC.

This clonotype was counted many times. The gene calls are TRBV15 and TRBJ2-7, with D perhaps TRBD1 or TRBD2 (5 bases each). V gave up 4 bases and J gave up 3 bases, with 13 bases separating them. The CDR3 sequence is 14 residues long. Germline values: CDR1 LNHNV, CDR2 YYDKDF (reference sequence). The CDR3 DNA reads TGTGCCACCAGCAATGGGGCACGGGGCTACGAGCAGTACTTC. This codes for CATSNGARGYEQYF.

This clonotype has at least ten counts. This chain uses TRBV7-2 with TRBJ2-7; 7 bases align to TRBD2. CDR3 length: 15 residues. Looked up from germline, CDR1 is SGHTA and CDR2 is FQGNSA. J lost 3 bases, V lost 2 bases, and 7 bases had no gene match. The CDR3 bases are TGTGCCAGCAGCTTAATCGCTAGCGGATACTACGAGCAGTACGTC. Protein product: CASSLIASGYYEQYV.

The chain has TRBV20-1 and TRBJ1-5, with D uncertain. Trimming removed 1 base at V and 10 bases at J, with 14 bases between. The CDR3 totals 13 residues. CDR1 and CDR2 (germline): DFQATT, SNEGSKA (reference sequence). Here the CDR3 DNA reads TGCAGTGCTAGAGTCCCACAATCTGGCCCCCAGCATTTT. This translates into CSARVPQSGPQHF.

This clonotype was detected many times. This chain links TRBV7-3 with TRBJ2-3; maybe TRBD2 (5 bases). With 0 bases removed from V and 8 bases from J, the gap between germline ends came to 15 bases. Germline V CDR1 and CDR2: SGHTA, FQGTGA. The CDR3 totals 15 residues. CDR3: CASSLTPGEKGTQYF. The DNA for the CDR3 is TGTGCCAGCAGCTTAACCCCCGGGGAGAAGGGTACGCAGTATTTT.

There are many counts of this clonotype. This chain links TRBV12-3 or TRBV12-4 with TRBJ1-4, with D maybe TRBD1 (5 bases). The CDR3 contains 17 residues. Trimming took off 7 bases at V and 0 bases at J, with 18 bases between the two ends. The CDR3 spells CASTLGEPFSTNEKLFF. In nucleotides, the CDR3 is TGTGCCAGCACTTTGGGGGAGCCTTTTTCAACTAATGAAAAACTGTTTTTT.

Many counts were recorded for this clonotype. The chain has TRBV15 and TRBJ1-1; maybe TRBD1 (5 bases). The germline gives CDR1 LNHNV, CDR2 YYDKDF (reference sequence). V was shortened by 2 bases and J by 0 bases, with 7 bases between the two germline ends. The CDR3 sequence is 14 residues long. The CDR3 region has the DNA TGTGCCACCAGCAGACAGGGAATGAACACTGAAGCTTTCTTT. This gives the protein CATSRQGMNTEAFF.

This clonotype was found many times. The genes are TRBV13 and TRBJ2-7, with TRBD2 matching over 8 bases. The CDR3 is 15 amino acids. Germline-derived CDR1 and CDR2 are PRHDT and FYEKMQ (reference sequence). V dropped 3 bases and J dropped 3; count of bases not matched to a gene: 7. The CDR3 region has the DNA TGTGCCAGCAGCTTCCTAGCGGGTAAGGTCTACGAGCAGTACGTC. Its translation: CASSFLAGKVYEQYV.

V usage is TRBV3-1 and J usage is TRBJ1-2, with 10 bases that match TRBD1. The germline gives CDR1 LGHDT, CDR2 YNNKEL (reference sequence). With 4 bases clipped from V and 4 bases from J, the junction kept 6 bases outside the gene matches. This CDR3 comprises 15 residues. CDR3 in amino acids: CASSPGQGRLYGYTF. For the CDR3, the DNA is TGTGCCAGCAGCCCGGGACAGGGGAGGCTCTATGGCTACACCTTC.

This clonotype was seen only a few times. One end of the junction fails to match germline, which may point to a read error. CDR3 nucleotides: TGTGCCCGCAGCTTAGAGAGGGTGGGCGATGAGCAGTTCTTC. Translated, it gives CARSLERVGDEQFF. This chain joins TRBV7-9 and TRBJ2-1; possibly TRBD2 for D (5 bases). The CDR3 totals 14 residues. CDR1 is SEHNR, CDR2 FQNEAQ, per germline (reference sequence).

Only a few counts were recorded for this clonotype. This sequence joins TRBV6-1 and TRBJ1-5; D not certain. CDR3 length equals 15 residues. V dropped 6 bases and J dropped 7 bases, with 19 bases sitting between them. Per the germline V gene, CDR1 is MNHNS and CDR2 is SASEGT. The DNA of the CDR3 is TGTGCCAGCAGCCTTTGGGAGGGTTTGGGACAGCCCCAGCATTTT. Protein product: CASSLWEGLGQPQHF.

This clonotype occurred a few times. V and J are TRBV12-3 or TRBV12-4 and TRBJ2-1; D is tentatively TRBD1 or TRBD2 (5 bases each). CDR3 length: 13 amino acids. V was shortened by 8 bases and J by 5 bases, with 13 bases between the two germline ends. The CDR3 DNA follows: TGTGCCAGCTCTGGGGCGGGCCACAATGAGCAGTTCTTC. It translates to CASSGAGHNEQFF.

This chain links TRBV28 with TRBJ2-7; D is perhaps TRBD1 (5 bases). Per germline, CDR1 MDHEN and CDR2 SYDVKM. This CDR3 contains 12 residues. V dropped 2 bases and J dropped 6 bases, with 8 bases sitting between them. The CDR3 DNA is TGTGCCAGCAGTTTAGAAGGGGCCGAGCAGTACTTC. It translates to CASSLEGAEQYF.

This chain uses TRBV6-1 with TRBJ1-2; D is unresolved. The CDR3 is 13 residues long. The V gene's germline CDR1 is MNHNS and CDR2 SASEGT. V was trimmed by 6 bases and J by 4 bases, leaving 12 bases between them. CDR3 in amino acids: CASSSSPRYGYTF. Here the CDR3 DNA reads TGTGCCAGCAGCTCCAGTCCGCGCTATGGCTACACCTTC.

The chain joins TRBV5-5 to TRBJ1-4; 11 nucleotides line up with TRBD1. Germline trimming cut 4 bases from V and 8 bases from J; bases unmatched to any gene: 13. The CDR3 runs 17 residues. Looked up from germline, CDR1 is SGHKS and CDR2 is YYEKEE (reference sequence). CDR3 region: CASSHGQGANIYEKLFF. For the CDR3, the DNA is TGTGCCAGCAGCCATGGACAGGGGGCGAATATTTACGAAAAACTGTTTTTT.

In this sample, this clonotype turned up a few times. The chain combines TRBV5-1 with TRBJ2-5; weak D call: TRBD1 (5 bases). This CDR3 has 14 residues. CDR1 is SGHRS, CDR2 YFSETQ, per germline. V shed 1 base and J shed 1 base, with 8 bases lying between them. The CDR3 DNA sequence: TGCGCCAGCAGCTTGAGGGGTTTCCAAGAGACCCAGTACTTC. It is translated as CASSLRGFQETQYF.

This clonotype was found many times. V usage is TRBV11-2 and J usage is TRBJ1-4, with D hard to call. V was trimmed by 1 base and J by 0 bases, leaving 9 bases between them. The CDR3 sequence is 16 residues long. Germline V lookup: CDR1 SGHAT, CDR2 FQNNGV. CDR3 loop: CASSLGIVATNEKLFF. In DNA, the CDR3 is TGTGCCAGCAGCTTAGGAATAGTTGCAACTAATGAAAAACTGTTTTTT.

This clonotype was recorded once. This chain uses TRBV19 with TRBJ1-5; D unresolved. The germline gives CDR1 LNHDA, CDR2 SQIVND (reference sequence). V lost 3 bases, J lost 6 bases, and 9 bases lay in between. There are 13 residues in the CDR3. CDR3 loop: CASSIGSRQPQHF. CDR3 DNA sequence: TGTGCCAGTAGTATTGGGTCGCGTCAGCCCCAGCATTTT.

This clonotype appeared a few times. The chain recombines TRBV12-3 or TRBV12-4 with TRBJ2-1; TRBD2 might be the D (6 bases). Trimming shortened V by 3 bases and J by 6 bases, and 18 bases separated the two germline ends. The CDR3 runs to 16 residues. The CDR3 region has the DNA TGTGCCAGCAGTTTCGGAACGGGACTGCAGCGCAATGAGCAGTTCTTC. As protein: CASSFGTGLQRNEQFF.

This clonotype came up many times. One junction end does not reproduce the germline sequence, and a read error may be involved. The chain combines TRBV20-1 with TRBJ2-7; 7 bases are shared with TRBD2. The CDR3 sequence is 12 residues long. The germline V gene encodes CDR1 DFQATT and CDR2 SNEGSKA (reference sequence). CDR3 protein: CSARSTGAGLDF. The DNA of the CDR3 is TGCAGTGCGCGATCCACCGGAGCGGGATTGGACTTC.

The chain recombines TRBV7-6 with TRBJ2-1; 9 positions match TRBD2. The length of the CDR3 is 16 residues. V was clipped by 5 bases and J by 6 bases; unmatched bases: 11. The germline gives CDR1 SGHVS, CDR2 FNYEAQ. CDR3 bases: TGTGCCAGCAGCCGACGGCGGGAGGGCCTCGTCAATGAGCAGTTCTTC. Amino acid sequence: CASSRRREGLVNEQFF.